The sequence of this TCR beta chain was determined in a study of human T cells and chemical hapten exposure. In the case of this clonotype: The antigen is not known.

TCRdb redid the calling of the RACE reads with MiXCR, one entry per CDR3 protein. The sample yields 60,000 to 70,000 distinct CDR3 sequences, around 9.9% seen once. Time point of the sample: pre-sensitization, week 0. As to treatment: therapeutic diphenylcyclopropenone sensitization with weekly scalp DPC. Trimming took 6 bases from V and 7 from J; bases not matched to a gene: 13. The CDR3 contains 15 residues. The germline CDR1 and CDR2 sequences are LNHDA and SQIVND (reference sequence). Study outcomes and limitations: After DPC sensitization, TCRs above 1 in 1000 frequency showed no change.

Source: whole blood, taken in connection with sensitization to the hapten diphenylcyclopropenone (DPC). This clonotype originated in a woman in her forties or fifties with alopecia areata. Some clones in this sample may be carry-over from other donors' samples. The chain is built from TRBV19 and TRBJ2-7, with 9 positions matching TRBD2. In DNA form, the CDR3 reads TGTGCCAGTAGGATTGATGGCGCGGGGGGGCGTGAGCAGTACTTC. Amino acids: CASRIDGAGGREQYF.